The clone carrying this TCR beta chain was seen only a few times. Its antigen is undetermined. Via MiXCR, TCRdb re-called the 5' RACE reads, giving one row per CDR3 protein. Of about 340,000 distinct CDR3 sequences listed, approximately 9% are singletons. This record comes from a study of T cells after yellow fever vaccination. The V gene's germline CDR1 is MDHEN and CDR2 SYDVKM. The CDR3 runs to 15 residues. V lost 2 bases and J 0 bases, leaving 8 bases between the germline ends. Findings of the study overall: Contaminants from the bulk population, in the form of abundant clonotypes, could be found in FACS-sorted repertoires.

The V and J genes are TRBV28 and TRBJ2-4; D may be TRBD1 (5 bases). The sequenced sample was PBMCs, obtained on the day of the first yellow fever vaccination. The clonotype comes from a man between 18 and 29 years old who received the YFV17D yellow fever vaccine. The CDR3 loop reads CASSLPTGAKNIQYF. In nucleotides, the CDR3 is TGTGCCAGCAGTTTACCCACAGGAGCCAAAAACATTCAGTACTTC.